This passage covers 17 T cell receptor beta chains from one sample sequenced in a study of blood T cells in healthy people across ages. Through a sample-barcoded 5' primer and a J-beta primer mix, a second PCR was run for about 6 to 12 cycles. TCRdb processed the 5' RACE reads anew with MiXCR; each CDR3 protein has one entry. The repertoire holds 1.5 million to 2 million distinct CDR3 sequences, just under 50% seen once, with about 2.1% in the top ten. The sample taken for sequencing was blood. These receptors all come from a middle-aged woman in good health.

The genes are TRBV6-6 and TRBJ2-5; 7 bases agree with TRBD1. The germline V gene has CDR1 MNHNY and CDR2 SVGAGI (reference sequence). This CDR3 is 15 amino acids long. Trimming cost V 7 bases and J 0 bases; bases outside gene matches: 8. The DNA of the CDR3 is TGTGCCAGCACCCAGACAGGGACGAACCAAGAGACCCAGTACTTC. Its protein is CASTQTGTNQETQYF.

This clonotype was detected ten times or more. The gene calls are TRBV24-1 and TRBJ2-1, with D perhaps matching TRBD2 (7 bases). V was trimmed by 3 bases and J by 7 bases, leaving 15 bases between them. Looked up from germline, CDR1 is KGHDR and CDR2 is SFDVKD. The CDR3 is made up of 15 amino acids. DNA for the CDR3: TGTGCCACCAGTGATCGGGGGGCGAGATCGAATGAGCAGTTCTTC. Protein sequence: CATSDRGARSNEQFF.

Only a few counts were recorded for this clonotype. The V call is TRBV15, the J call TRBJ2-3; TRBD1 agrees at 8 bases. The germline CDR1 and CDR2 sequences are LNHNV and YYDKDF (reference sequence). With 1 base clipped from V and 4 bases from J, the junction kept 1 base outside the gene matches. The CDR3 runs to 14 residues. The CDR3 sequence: CATSRATGADTQYF. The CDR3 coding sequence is TGTGCCACCAGCAGAGCGACAGGGGCAGATACGCAGTATTTT.

In DNA form, the CDR3 reads TGTGCCAGCAACCCCTCCGGGCTCTACAATGAGCAGTTCTTC. This codes for CASNPSGLYNEQFF. The rearrangement uses TRBV5-8 and TRBJ2-1; D remains unclear. The CDR3 extends over 14 amino acids. The germline V gene encodes CDR1 SGHTS and CDR2 YDEGEE. V lost 6 bases to trimming and J lost 3 bases, with 13 bases between them.

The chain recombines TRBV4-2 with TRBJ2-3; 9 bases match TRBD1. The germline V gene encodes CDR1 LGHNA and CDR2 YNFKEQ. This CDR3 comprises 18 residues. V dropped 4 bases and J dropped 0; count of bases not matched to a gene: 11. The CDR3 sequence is CASSPYVGDRVSTDTQYF. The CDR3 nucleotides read TGTGCCAGCAGCCCCTACGTCGGGGACAGGGTCAGCACAGATACGCAGTATTTT.

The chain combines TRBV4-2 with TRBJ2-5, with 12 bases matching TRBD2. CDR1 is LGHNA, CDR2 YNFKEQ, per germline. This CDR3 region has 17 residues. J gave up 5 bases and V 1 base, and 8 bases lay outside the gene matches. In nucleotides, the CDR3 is TGTGCCAGCAGCCAAGGTCTAGCGGGGGGGCCGGTGGAGACCCAGTACTTC. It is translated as CASSQGLAGGPVETQYF.

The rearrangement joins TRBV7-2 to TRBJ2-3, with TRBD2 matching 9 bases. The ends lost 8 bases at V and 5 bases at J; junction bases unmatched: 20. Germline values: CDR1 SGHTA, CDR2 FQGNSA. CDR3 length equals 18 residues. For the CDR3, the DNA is TGTGCCAGCCCCCCGCCCCAAACTAGCGGGCAGGGGAGAGATACGCAGTATTTT. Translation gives CASPPPQTSGQGRDTQYF.

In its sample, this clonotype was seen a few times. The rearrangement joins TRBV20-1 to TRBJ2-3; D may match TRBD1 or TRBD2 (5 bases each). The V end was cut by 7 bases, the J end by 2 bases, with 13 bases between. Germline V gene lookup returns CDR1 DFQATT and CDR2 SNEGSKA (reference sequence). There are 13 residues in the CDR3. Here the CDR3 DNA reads TGCAGTGTGGTGAGGGACCCCACAGATACGCAGTATTTT. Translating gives CSVVRDPTDTQYF.

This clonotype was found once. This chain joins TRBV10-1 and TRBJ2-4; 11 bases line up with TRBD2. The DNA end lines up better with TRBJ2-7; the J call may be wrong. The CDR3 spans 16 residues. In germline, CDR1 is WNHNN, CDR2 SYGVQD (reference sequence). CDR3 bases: TGCGCCAGCAGTGAGATCCCGGGACTAGCGGACTACGAGCAGTACTTC. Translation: CASSEIPGLADYEQYF.

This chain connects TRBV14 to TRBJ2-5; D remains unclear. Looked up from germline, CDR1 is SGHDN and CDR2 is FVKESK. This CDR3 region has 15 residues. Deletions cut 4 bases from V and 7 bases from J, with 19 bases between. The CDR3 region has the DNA TGTGCCAGCAGCCCTAGACCCCCGACGACCGGGACCCAGTACTTC. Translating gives CASSPRPPTTGTQYF. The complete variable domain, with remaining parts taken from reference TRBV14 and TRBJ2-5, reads EAGVTQFPSHSVIEKGQTVTLRCDPISGHDNLYWYRRVMGKEIKFLLHFVKESKQDESGMPNNRFLAERTGGTYSTLKVQPAELEDSGVYFCASSPRPPTTGTQYFGPGTRLLVL.

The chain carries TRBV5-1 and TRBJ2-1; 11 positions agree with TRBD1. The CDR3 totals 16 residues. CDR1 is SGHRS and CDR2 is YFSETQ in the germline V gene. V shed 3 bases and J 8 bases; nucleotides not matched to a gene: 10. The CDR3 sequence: CASSSGRDRGRYEQFF. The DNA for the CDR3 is TGCGCCAGCAGCTCGGGCCGGGACAGGGGGAGGTATGAGCAGTTCTTC.

The CDR3 DNA sequence: TGCGCCAGCAGCCAAACGGTCGTTCTCCTGAACACTGAAGCTTTCTTT. Translation gives CASSQTVVLLNTEAFF. The rearrangement links TRBV4-1 to TRBJ1-1; D unclear. With 2 bases removed from V and 0 bases from J, the gap between germline ends came to 13 bases. Germline-derived CDR1 and CDR2 are MGHRA and YSYEKL. CDR3 length equals 16 residues.

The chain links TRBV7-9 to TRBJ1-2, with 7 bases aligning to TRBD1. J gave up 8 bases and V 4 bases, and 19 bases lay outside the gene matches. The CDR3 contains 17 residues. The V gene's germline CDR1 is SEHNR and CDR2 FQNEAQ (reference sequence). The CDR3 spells CASSSARSSGGILGYTF. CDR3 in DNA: TGTGCCAGCAGCTCAGCACGTTCGTCAGGGGGGATTCTCGGCTACACCTTC. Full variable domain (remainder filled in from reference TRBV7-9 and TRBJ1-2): DTGVSQNPRHKITKRGQNVTFRCDPISEHNRLYWYRQTLGQGPEFLTYFQNEAQLEKSRLLSDRFSAERPKGSFSTLEIQRTEQGDSAMYLCASSSARSSGGILGYTFGSGTRLTVV.

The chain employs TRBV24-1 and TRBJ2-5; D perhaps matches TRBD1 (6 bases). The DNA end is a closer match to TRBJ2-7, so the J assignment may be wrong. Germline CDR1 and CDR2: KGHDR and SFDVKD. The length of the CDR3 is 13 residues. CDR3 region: CATSDGQSYEQYF. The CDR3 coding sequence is TGTGCCACCAGTGATGGACAGTCCTACGAGCAGTACTTC.

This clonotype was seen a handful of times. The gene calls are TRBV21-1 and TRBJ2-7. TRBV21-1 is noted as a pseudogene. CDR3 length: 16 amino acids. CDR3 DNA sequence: TGTGCCAGCAGCAAAGTACGGGCAGGAGGTACCTACGAGCAGTACTTC. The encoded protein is CASSKVRAGGTYEQYF.

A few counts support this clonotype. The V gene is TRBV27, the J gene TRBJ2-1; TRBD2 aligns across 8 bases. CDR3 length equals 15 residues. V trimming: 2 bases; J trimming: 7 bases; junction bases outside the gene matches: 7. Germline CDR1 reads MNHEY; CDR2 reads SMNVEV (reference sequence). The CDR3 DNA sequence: TGTGCCAGCAGTTTAGGGGGACTAGGGGGGAATGAGCAGTTCTTC. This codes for CASSLGGLGGNEQFF.

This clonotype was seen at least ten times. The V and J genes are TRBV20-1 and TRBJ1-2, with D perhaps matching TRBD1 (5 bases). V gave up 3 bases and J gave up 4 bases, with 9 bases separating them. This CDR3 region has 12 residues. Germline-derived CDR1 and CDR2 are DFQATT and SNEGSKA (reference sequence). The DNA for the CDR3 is TGCAGTGCTAGGGGGCATGCCTATGGCTACACCTTC. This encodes CSARGHAYGYTF.